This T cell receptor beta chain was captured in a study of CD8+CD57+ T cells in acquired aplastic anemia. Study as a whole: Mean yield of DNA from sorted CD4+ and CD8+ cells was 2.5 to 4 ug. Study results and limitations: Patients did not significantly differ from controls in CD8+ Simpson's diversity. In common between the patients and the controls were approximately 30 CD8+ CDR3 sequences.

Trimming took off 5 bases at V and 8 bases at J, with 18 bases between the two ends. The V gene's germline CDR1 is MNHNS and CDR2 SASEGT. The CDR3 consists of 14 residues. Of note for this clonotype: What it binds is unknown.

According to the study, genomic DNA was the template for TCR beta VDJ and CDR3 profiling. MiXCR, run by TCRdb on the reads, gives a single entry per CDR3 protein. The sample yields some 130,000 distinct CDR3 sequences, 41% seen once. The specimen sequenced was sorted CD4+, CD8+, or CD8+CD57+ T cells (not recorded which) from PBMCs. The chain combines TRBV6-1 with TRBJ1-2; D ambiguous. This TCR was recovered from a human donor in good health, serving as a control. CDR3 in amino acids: CASSMGQWGGGYTF. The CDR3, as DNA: TGTGCCAGCAGTATGGGTCAATGGGGAGGCGGCTACACCTTC.